The table lists the clone carrying this TCR beta chain with a few counts. The sample is drawn from a study of T-cell memory formation after mild COVID-19. Looking at the study overall: For the most part, TCR clusters were specific to one donor.

TCRdb itself ran the 5' RACE reads through MiXCR, one entry per CDR3 protein. There are around 110,000 distinct CDR3 sequences in the sample; about 18% occur only once, and 28% lies in the top ten. V was pared by 4 bases and J by 4 bases, with 4 bases of the junction left unmatched. This CDR3 has 13 amino acids. Germline CDR1 is DFQATT and CDR2 is SNEGSKA (reference sequence). The origin of this receptor is an adult woman who had mild COVID-19 (a few samples of this study predate the infection). Cell type and time point are not known. Sequencing was performed on PBMCs or a T cell subset sorted from them (not recorded which). The chain recombines TRBV20-1 with TRBJ2-7, with 10 nucleotides matching TRBD1. CDR3 nucleotides: TGCAGTGCTACCGGGACAGGGGTTTACGAGCAGTACTTC. This codes for CSATGTGVYEQYF.